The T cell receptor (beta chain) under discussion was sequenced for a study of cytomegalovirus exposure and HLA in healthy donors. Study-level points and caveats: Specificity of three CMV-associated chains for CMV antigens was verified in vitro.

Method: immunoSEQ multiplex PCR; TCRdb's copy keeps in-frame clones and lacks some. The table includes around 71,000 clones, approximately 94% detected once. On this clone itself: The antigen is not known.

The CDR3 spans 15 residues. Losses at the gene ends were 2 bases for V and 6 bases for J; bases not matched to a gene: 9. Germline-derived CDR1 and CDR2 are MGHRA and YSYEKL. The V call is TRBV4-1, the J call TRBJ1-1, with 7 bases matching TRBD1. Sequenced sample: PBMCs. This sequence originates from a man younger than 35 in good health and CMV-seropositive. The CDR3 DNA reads TGCGCCAGCAGCCAATCAGGGGGAGTATTTTCTGAAGCTTTCTTT. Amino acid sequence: CASSQSGGVFSEAFF.